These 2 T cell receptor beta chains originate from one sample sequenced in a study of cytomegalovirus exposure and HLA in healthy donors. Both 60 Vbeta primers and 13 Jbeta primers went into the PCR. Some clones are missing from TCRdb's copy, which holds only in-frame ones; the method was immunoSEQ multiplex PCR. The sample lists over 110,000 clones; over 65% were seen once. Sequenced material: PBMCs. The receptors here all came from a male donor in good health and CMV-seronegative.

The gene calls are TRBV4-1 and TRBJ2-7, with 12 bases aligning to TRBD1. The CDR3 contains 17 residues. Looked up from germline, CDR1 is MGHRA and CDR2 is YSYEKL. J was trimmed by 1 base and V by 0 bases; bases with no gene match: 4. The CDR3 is CASSQDPGQGASYEQYF. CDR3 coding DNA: TGCGCCAGCAGCCAAGATCCGGGACAGGGGGCGTCCTACGAGCAGTACTTC.

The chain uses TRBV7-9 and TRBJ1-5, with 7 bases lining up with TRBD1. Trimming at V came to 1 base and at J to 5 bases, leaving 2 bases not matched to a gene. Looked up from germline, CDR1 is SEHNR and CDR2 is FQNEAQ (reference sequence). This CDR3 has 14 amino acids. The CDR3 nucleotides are TGTGCCAGCAGCTTAGGAGGGGGCCATCAGCCCCAGCATTTT. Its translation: CASSLGGGHQPQHF.